This T cell receptor beta chain was profiled in a study of blood T cell repertoires in COVID-19. The ends lost 4 bases at V and 4 bases at J; junction bases unmatched: 8. Germline loops: CDR1 SGHVS, CDR2 FNYEAQ. The CDR3 runs 15 residues. Libraries were prepared by immunoSEQ multiplex PCR; TCRdb keeps only in-frame clonotypes and omits some of them. The sample lists about 480,000 clones; 85% to 90% were seen once. The sequenced material came from PBMCs or T cells enriched from blood (not recorded which). The rearrangement joins TRBV7-6 to TRBJ2-7; 9 bases match TRBD1. The origin of this receptor is a woman in her forties who had recovered from COVID-19. CDR3 in amino acids: CASSWQGQGGYEQYF. The CDR3 DNA sequence: TGTGCCAGCAGCTGGCAGGGACAGGGAGGGTACGAGCAGTACTTC. Full variable domain (missing parts from reference TRBV7-6 and TRBJ2-7): GAGVSQSPRYKVTKRGQDVALRCDPISGHVSLYWYRQALGQGPEFLTYFNYEAQQDKSGLPNDRFSAERPEGSISTLTIQRTEQRDSAMYRCASSWQGQGGYEQYFGPGTRLTVT.